This TCR beta chain derives from a study of tumor-infiltrating lymphocytes in oesophageal squamous cell carcinoma (dated by TCRdb to 2016 to 2017). Inclusive of the bounding cysteine and phenylalanine, the CDR3 is 13 residues long. CDR3 DNA only is kept here, 39 bases in frame from base 1. The germline V gene (reference sequence) sets CDR1 to MNHEY and CDR2 to SMNVEV. The V and J ends are trimmed by 0 bases and 3 bases, leaving 6 bases between them. Library preparation used PCR. Reads for this sample came from an Illumina HiSeq 2000. Using fastp at Q25 and MiXCR, TCRdb reprocessed the public reads and kept productive beta chains. Rows with a matching CDR3 protein are joined into one entry that keeps the most common DNA and genes. This sample comprises approximately 13,000 distinct CDR3 sequences, roughly 50% of them detected only once. 30% to 45% of the sample comes from the top ten. Ten or more counts support this clonotype. What this receptor recognizes is not known. No per-base quality is available; no much larger clone lies one base away.

Sequences were obtained from esophageal tumor tissue. Rearrangement joined TRBV27 to TRBJ2-7; a confident D gene designation cannot be given. This TCR derives from a male donor with esophageal squamous cell carcinoma. The DNA sequence is given as TGTGCCAGCAGTTTATCCTCGGGCTACGAGCAGTACTTC. Translated, this gives CASSLSSGYEQYF.